This is a list of T cell receptor beta chains from one sample in a study of blood T cell repertoires in COVID-19. The protocol was immunoSEQ multiplex PCR, while the TCRdb copy is restricted to in-frame clones and leaves out a portion. The table records hundreds of thousands of clones, 87% of them present only once. The specimen was peripheral blood. The receptor set was obtained from a man aged 55 to 70 who had recovered from COVID-19. Each CDR3 is given with its conserved first and last residue. D genes are given only for firm matches. Not all rows give a size; the values are once, few, many and, for expanded clones, a class.

V	J	D	size	DNA	CDR3
TRBV28	TRBJ1-2	-	-	TGTGCCAGCAGTTTACAGGACTATGGCTACACCTTC	CASSLQDYGYTF
TRBV5-8	TRBJ1-5	TRBD1	-	TGTGCCAGCACTGGACAGGGAGATCAGCCCCAGCATTTT	CASTGQGDQPQHF
TRBV29-1	TRBJ1-2	TRBD1	-	TGCAGCGTTGCACCGGGACAGGGCTATGGCTACACCTTC	CSVAPGQGYGYTF
TRBV14	TRBJ2-1	-	-	TGTGCCAGCAGCCAAGGGGCCTATGCCTACAATGAGCAGTTCTTC	CASSQGAYAYNEQFF
TRBV3-1/TRBV3-2	TRBJ2-5	-	-	TGTGCCAGCAGCCACCTCTCTAGCGCATCCCAAGAGACCCAGTACTTC	CASSHLSSASQETQYF
TRBV28	TRBJ1-2	TRBD1	-	TGTGCCAGCAGATCACAGGGGGGTGGCTACACCTTC	CASRSQGGGYTF
TRBV30	TRBJ2-3	-	-	TGTGCCTGGAGTTCCGGCACAGATACGCAGTATTTT	CAWSSGTDTQYF
TRBV5-1	TRBJ2-3	TRBD2	-	TGCGCCAGCAGCTTGGGACTAGCGGGCACAGATACGCAGTATTTT	CASSLGLAGTDTQYF
TRBV6-2/TRBV6-3	TRBJ2-1	TRBD2	few	TGTGCCAGCAGCGCCCTAGCGGGAGTGCGCAATGAGCAGTTCTTC	CASSALAGVRNEQFF
TRBV15	TRBJ2-7	TRBD2	-	TGTGCCACCAGCAGAGATGATGGGACTAGCGGGAGGGCAGTCTACGAGCAGTACTTC	CATSRDDGTSGRAVYEQYF
TRBV7-9	TRBJ1-5	-	-	TGTGCCAGCAGCTTATTGAACTCCCAGGGTCCCCAGCATTTT	CASSLLNSQGPQHF
TRBV19	TRBJ2-1	TRBD2	once	TGTGCCAGTAGTATGGCTAGCGGGAGGGCGAAGTTGCAGTTCTTC	CASSMASGRAKLQFF
TRBV15	TRBJ1-1	-	few	TGTGCCACCAGCAGCGGCTTAAGCCGGGAGGCTGAAGCTGAAGCTTTCTTT	CATSSGLSREAEAEAFF
TRBV11-2	TRBJ1-4	TRBD1	-	TGTGCCAGCAGCTTGTGGGACAGGCGGTATGGAAAACTGTTTTTT	CASSLWDRRYGKLFF
TRBV5-6	TRBJ1-2	-	once	TGTGCCAGCAGCCCAAATCAGGCTAACTATGGCTACACCTTC	CASSPNQANYGYTF
TRBV27	TRBJ2-7	-	-	TGTGCCAGCAGTCAAAACAGGGTACCATACGAGCAGTACTTC	CASSQNRVPYEQYF
TRBV9	TRBJ1-6	-	-	TGTGCCAGCAGCCTCCTGGACAGTTATAATTCACCCCTCCACTTT	CASSLLDSYNSPLHF
TRBV28	TRBJ1-5	-	-	TGTGCCAGCAGTTTATCGCACAGGGTCAATCAGCCCCAGCATTTT	CASSLSHRVNQPQHF
TRBV28	TRBJ2-6	TRBD1	-	TGTGCCGGGGGGGACAGGGTCAACGTCCTGACTTTC	CAGGDRVNVLTF
TRBV28	TRBJ2-7	-	-	TGTGCCAGCAGTTTCCGAAGTAACAGGGATTACGAGCAGTACTTC	CASSFRSNRDYEQYF
TRBV27	TRBJ1-2	-	-	TGTGCCAGCGTACACAGCGGCACCCCTAACTATGGCTACACCTTC	CASVHSGTPNYGYTF
TRBV19	TRBJ2-1	TRBD1	-	TGTGCCAGTAGTAGAGCCGGGACAGGGCAAGTGGTGGGACCCCACAATGAGCAGTTCTTC	CASSRAGTGQVVGPHNEQFF
TRBV28	TRBJ2-1	-	-	TGTGCCAGCAGTCTTGAGTTCCGGGGGAATGAGCAGTTCTTC	CASSLEFRGNEQFF
TRBV6-5	TRBJ2-7	TRBD2	-	TGTGCCAGCAGCCTGGGGGTAGCGGGGATATACGAGCAGTACTTC	CASSLGVAGIYEQYF